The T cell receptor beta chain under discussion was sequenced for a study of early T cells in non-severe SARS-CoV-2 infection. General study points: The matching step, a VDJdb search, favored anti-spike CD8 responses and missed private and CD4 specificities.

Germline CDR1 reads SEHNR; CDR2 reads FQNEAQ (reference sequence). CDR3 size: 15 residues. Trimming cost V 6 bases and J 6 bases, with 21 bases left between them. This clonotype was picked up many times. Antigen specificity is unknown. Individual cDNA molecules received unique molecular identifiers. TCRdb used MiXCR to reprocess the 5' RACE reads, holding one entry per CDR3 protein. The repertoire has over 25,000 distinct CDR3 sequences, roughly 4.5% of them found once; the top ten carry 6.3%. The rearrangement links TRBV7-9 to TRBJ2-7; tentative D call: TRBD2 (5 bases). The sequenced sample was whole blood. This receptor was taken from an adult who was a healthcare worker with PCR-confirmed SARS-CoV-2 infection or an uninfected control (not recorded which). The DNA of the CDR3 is TGTGCCAGCAGTTCCCGGGCGGGTTCCAGAGTCGAGCAGTACTTC. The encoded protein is CASSSRAGSRVEQYF.